This T cell receptor beta chain was documented in a study of blood T cell repertoires in COVID-19. Across the whole study: Sites across the United States, Italy and Spain contributed samples from acute and convalescent COVID-19. From T cells, B-cell-depleted T cells, or PBMCs came the material, which was cDNA or gDNA.

The CDR3 has 13 amino acids. Germline V CDR1 and CDR2: LGHDT, YNNKEL (reference sequence). J was trimmed by 3 bases and V by 4 bases; bases with no gene match: 0. In the original processing: How many nucleated cells were present was estimated from reference gene primer amplification. Repertoires were generated with immunoSEQ multiplex PCR, while TCRdb's copy carries only in-frame clones and drops some. V, J and clone size were drawn from that table, and D and trimming were deduced from the DNA. The table lists roughly 190,000 clones, 84% of them singletons. The sequencing input was peripheral blood. The gene calls are TRBV3-1 (or the pseudogene TRBV3-2) and TRBJ2-7, with 10 bases fitting TRBD1. The clonotype was recovered from a human donor with acute or convalescent COVID-19. The donor label of this sample is uncertain. The CDR3 loop is CASSRTGGYEQYF. The DNA for the CDR3 is TGTGCCAGCAGCCGGACAGGGGGCTACGAGCAGTACTTC.